Listed below are T cell receptor beta chains from one sample, sequenced in a study of liver allograft versus peripheral blood T cells. In TCRdb, the reads were re-called with MiXCR into one record per CDR3 protein. The top ten clones hold approximately 12% of a sample with 15,000 or so distinct CDR3 sequences, around a fifth of them seen once. These receptors all stem from a human patient who had a liver transplant. Some of these T cells may belong to the graft donor. The CDR3 runs from the conserved cysteine through the conserved F or W. D genes are given only for firm matches. Size is stated for part of the rows, as once, few or many counts, or as a class when the clone is expanded.

-	-	TRBJ2-7	TRBV10-3	TGTGCCATCAGTGGCGAGGAGACAGTGGCCTACGAGCAGTACTTC	CAISGEETVAYEQYF
-	TRBD2	TRBJ2-1	TRBV12-3/TRBV12-4	TGTGCCAGCAGTCTACTAGCGGGAGAGAATAATGAGCAGTTCTTC	CASSLLAGENNEQFF
-	TRBD1	TRBJ2-5	TRBV7-3	TGTGCCAGCAGCTTGACAGGGGGCCAGGAGACCCAGTACTTC	CASSLTGGQETQYF
-	TRBD2	TRBJ2-7	TRBV12-3/TRBV12-4	TGTGCCAGCAGGAAAACCGGGACTAGCGGGAGTAAGAAGAACGAGCAGTACTTC	CASRKTGTSGSKKNEQYF
few	-	TRBJ1-3	TRBV28	TGTGCCAGCAGACTACCCTCTGGAAACACCATATATTTT	CASRLPSGNTIYF
few	TRBD1	TRBJ2-7	TRBV7-9	TGTGCCAGCAGCCCCCTTCTTTCAGGGGGCAGCGAGCAGTACTTC	CASSPLLSGGSEQYF
few	-	TRBJ1-2	TRBV18	TGTGCCAGCAGCACCCGACAGGATGGCTACACCTTC	CASSTRQDGYTF
-	TRBD2	TRBJ2-1	TRBV7-2	TGTGCCAGCAGGGGAGGGGGGACTAGCGCTTACAATGAGCAGTTCTTC	CASRGGGTSAYNEQFF
medium-sized	-	TRBJ1-1	TRBV10-3	TGTGCCATCAGTGATCTCCAGGGAACTGAAGCTTTCTTT	CAISDLQGTEAFF
many	TRBD1	TRBJ1-1	TRBV7-9	TGTGCCAGCGGAACTATAACCGGGACAGGGGGAGCTTTCTTT	CASGTITGTGGAFF
-	TRBD1	TRBJ1-5	TRBV7-2	TGTGCCAGCAGCTCCCCAGGGGGCGGTAGGAATCAGCCCCAGCATTTT	CASSSPGGGRNQPQHF
-	-	TRBJ2-3	TRBV30	TGTGCCTGGAATTCGTTTCCCACAGATACGCAGTATTTT	CAWNSFPTDTQYF
few	-	TRBJ2-5	TRBV28	TGTGCCAGCAGTTTTTCAATGGGGGTCCAAGAGACCCAGTACTTC	CASSFSMGVQETQYF
-	-	TRBJ1-2	TRBV11-1	TGTGCCAGCAGCTTAGGGGCTGGTCCACATGGCTACACCTTC	CASSLGAGPHGYTF
few	-	TRBJ1-6	TRBV6-5	TGTGCCAGCAGTAGGGGCAAGGGTTTGGGTAATTCACCCCTCCACTTT	CASSRGKGLGNSPLHF
-	-	TRBJ2-2	TRBV12-3/TRBV12-4	TGTGCCAGCAGCTTACGCGGCACCACCGGGGAGCTGTTTTTT	CASSLRGTTGELFF
-	TRBD1	TRBJ1-2	TRBV5-6	TGTGCCAGCAGCTTGTCCCCAGGGGACAGGGTGGGAGGCTACACCTTC	CASSLSPGDRVGGYTF
few	-	TRBJ1-4	TRBV6-6	TGTGCCAGCAGTTTGGGACCTGAAAAACTGTTTTTT	CASSLGPEKLFF
medium-sized	TRBD1	TRBJ2-7	TRBV16	TGTGCCAGCAGCCAATCGAGACCTGAGACAGGGGGCCACGAGCAGTACTTC	CASSQSRPETGGHEQYF
large	-	TRBJ1-2	TRBV10-3	TGTGCCATCAGTGATGGCAGCCCATATGGCTACACCTTC	CAISDGSPYGYTF
-	-	TRBJ1-2	TRBV12-5	TGTGCTAGTGGTTTGATCGGTGGTGGCTACACCTTC	CASGLIGGGYTF
many	-	TRBJ2-7	TRBV19	TGTGCCAGTAGCCTGGCGGGGAGAGGGTCCTACGAGCAGTACTTC	CASSLAGRGSYEQYF
many	-	TRBJ1-5	TRBV6-2/TRBV6-3	TGTGCCAGCAGTTACCGTCGGAAAGGGGGGGATCAGCCCCAGCATTTT	CASSYRRKGGDQPQHF
many	-	TRBJ2-5	TRBV18	TGTGCCAGCTCTCCCGGGGGCATGCGAGAGACCCAGTACTTC	CASSPGGMRETQYF
few	-	TRBJ1-3	TRBV29-1	TGCAGCGTCTCCCAGGGTCTTGGAAACACCATATATTTT	CSVSQGLGNTIYF
medium-sized	-	TRBJ2-1	TRBV7-2	TGTGCCAGCAGCTTCTGGGGGGGCCATGAGCAGTTCTTC	CASSFWGGHEQFF
medium-sized	TRBD1	TRBJ2-2	TRBV13	TGTGCCAGCAGCTTAGGGGACAGGGACACCGGGGAGCTGTTTTTT	CASSLGDRDTGELFF
many	-	TRBJ2-3	TRBV6-2/TRBV6-3	TGTGCCAGCAGTTACGGGCTAGCGAGAGACATCGATACGCAGTATTTT	CASSYGLARDIDTQYF
-	-	TRBJ2-1	TRBV10-3	TGTGTCATCAAAGGACCATCTGGCGAAAATGAGCAGTTCTTC	CVIKGPSGENEQFF
-	-	TRBJ2-3	TRBV20-1	TGCAGTGCTAGAGATCCTGGAGGGGCAGATACGCAGTATTTT	CSARDPGGADTQYF
many	-	TRBJ1-1	TRBV5-4	TGTGCCAGCAGCCCAGTTCCGGGACACCCGAACACTGAAGCTTTCTTT	CASSPVPGHPNTEAFF
medium-sized	TRBD1	TRBJ1-1	TRBV6-1	TGTGCCAGCACTGGGGACAGGTACACTGAAGCTTTCTTT	CASTGDRYTEAFF
-	TRBD2	TRBJ2-5	TRBV7-9	TGTGCCAGCAGCTTCACTAGCGGGAGACGTAGAGAGACCCAGTACTTC	CASSFTSGRRRETQYF
-	-	TRBJ1-1	TRBV20-1	TGCAGTGCGGCAGGGTTGGGCACTGAAGCTTTCTTT	CSAAGLGTEAFF
many	TRBD1	TRBJ1-5	TRBV29-1	TGCAGCGTAAGACAGGGAAATCAGCCCCAGCATTTT	CSVRQGNQPQHF
many	-	TRBJ2-3	TRBV24-1	TGTGCCACCAGTAAGACGGCTACCACAGATACGCAGTATTTT	CATSKTATTDTQYF
-	TRBD1	TRBJ1-2	TRBV12-3/TRBV12-4	TGTGCCAGCAGTGGCCCGCCAGGGGGCGAGGTGAACTATGGCTACACCTTC	CASSGPPGGEVNYGYTF
few	-	TRBJ1-5	TRBV5-6	TGTGCCAGCAGCTCCGGACAGCCCAATCAGCCCCAGCATTTT	CASSSGQPNQPQHF
-	-	TRBJ1-6	TRBV5-5	TGTGCCAGCACCCTGGGGAGCTCCTATAATTCACCCCTCCACTTT	CASTLGSSYNSPLHF
many	TRBD1	TRBJ1-3	TRBV18	TGTGCCAGCTCACCATCACCGGACAGGACTGGAAACACCATATATTTT	CASSPSPDRTGNTIYF
-	-	TRBJ1-2	TRBV7-2	TGTGCCAGCAGCTCCAATCGTCAGGATGGCTACACCTTC	CASSSNRQDGYTF
many	TRBD1	TRBJ2-5	TRBV27	TGTGCCAGCAGTTTTTCAGACAGGGGGCGAGAGACCCAGTACTTC	CASSFSDRGRETQYF
many	-	TRBJ2-7	TRBV24-1	TGTGCCACCAGTGTCGGGGGAGGAGGTTCCTACGAGCAGTACTTC	CATSVGGGGSYEQYF
few	-	TRBJ1-1	TRBV27	TGTGCCAGCAGTCTAAACGGCGCGGGGATGACTGAAGCTTTCTTT	CASSLNGAGMTEAFF
-	-	TRBJ1-5	TRBV27	TGTGCCAGCAGTTTAAAGGCAGCGTATAGCAATCAGCCCCAGCATTTT	CASSLKAAYSNQPQHF
-	-	TRBJ1-1	TRBV20-1	TGCAGTGCTAGTTGGGGGGGGACTGAAGCTTTCTTT	CSASWGGTEAFF
-	-	TRBJ1-1	TRBV12-3/TRBV12-4	TGTGCCAGCAGTTTCTACAGGTCCTCACCTGAAGCTTTCTTT	CASSFYRSSPEAFF
few	-	TRBJ1-1	TRBV5-4	TGTGCCAGCAGCTCGAACGGGCAGGGGATGAACACTGAAGCTTTCTTT	CASSSNGQGMNTEAFF
many	TRBD1	TRBJ1-2	TRBV18	TGTGCCAGCTCACCCCCGGGACAGGGAGGTAACAGCTATGGCTACACCTTC	CASSPPGQGGNSYGYTF
many	-	TRBJ2-2	TRBV19	TGTGCCTGCGGGGCAAATTGGATGCGGGGTCCGAACACCGGGGAGCTGTTTTTT	CACGANWMRGPNTGELFF
-	-	TRBJ1-2	TRBV7-2	TGTGCCAGCAACCTGGGACATCGCTATGGCTACACCTTC	CASNLGHRYGYTF
many	TRBD2	TRBJ2-1	TRBV5-4	TGTGCCAGCAGCTTGGTGGTAGCGGGAGGGCAAGGTGAGCAGTTCTTC	CASSLVVAGGQGEQFF
few	TRBD2	TRBJ2-2	TRBV5-4	TGTGCCAGCAGCTGGATAACTAGCGGGGCCGGGGAGCTGTTTTTT	CASSWITSGAGELFF
many	TRBD1	TRBJ2-3	TRBV29-1	TGCAGCGTCCCGTACAGGGGGCCACGCACCCGAGATACGCAGTATTTT	CSVPYRGPRTRDTQYF
medium-sized	-	TRBJ2-3	TRBV6-2/TRBV6-3	TGTGCCAGCAGGTTAGCGGGCACAGATACGCAGTATTTT	CASRLAGTDTQYF